This T cell receptor (beta chain) stems from a study of STAT3 mutations in large granular lymphocyte leukemia. Study as a whole: Among longitudinally sequenced T-LGLL patients, roughly half had canonical activating STAT3 mutations detected. Study observations and caveats: No sample exists from the first appearance of each clone. Every T-LGLL patient had at least one immunodominant TCRbeta clonotype. In 6 of 18 patients, new TCR clonotypes emerged after therapy.

TCRbeta libraries averaged about 43,000 productive templates per sample. Clones were read by immunoSEQ multiplex PCR, and TCRdb kept only the in-frame ones, dropping some. The sample has about 1,500 clones, roughly 70% seen once; the top ten hold approximately 39%. V lost 6 bases and J lost 8, with 10 bases in between. The V gene's germline CDR1 is GTSNPN and CDR2 SVGIG (reference sequence). This CDR3 is built from 10 residues. As to this clone: Its antigen is not identified.

The rearrangement joins TRBV30 to TRBJ1-2; D remains unclear. This clonotype originated in a man aged 50 or older with T-cell large granular lymphocyte leukemia. Some clones in this sample may be carry-over from other donors' samples. Sequencing was carried out using peripheral blood mononuclear cells. This chain's CDR3 is CACQGKGYTF. The CDR3 DNA is TGTGCCTGCCAAGGGAAGGGCTACACCTTC. The full variable domain, rest sourced from reference TRBV30 and TRBJ1-2, is SQTIHQWPATLVQPVGSPLSLECTVEGTSNPNLYWYRQAAGRGLQLLFYSVGIGQISSEVPQNLSASRPQDRQFILSSKKLLLSDSGFYLCACQGKGYTFGSGTRLTVV.